These 22 T cell receptor beta chains were sequenced from one sample in a study of blood T cell repertoires in COVID-19. Libraries were prepared by immunoSEQ multiplex PCR; TCRdb keeps only in-frame clonotypes and omits some of them. This sample has 120,000 to 150,000 clones, with approximately 85% found just once. Sequencing input: peripheral blood. These receptor sequences come from a woman aged 55-70 years with COVID-19, enrolled during active disease.

The rearrangement links TRBV7-9 to TRBJ2-7, with D possibly matching TRBD2 (6 bases). The CDR3 is 15 residues long. CDR1 is SEHNR and CDR2 is FQNEAQ in the germline V gene (reference sequence). Trimming stripped 6 bases from V and 0 bases from J, with 15 bases between. The CDR3 bases are TGTGCCAGCAGTCAACTTGGAGGGAGCTCCTACGAGCAGTACTTC. This translates into CASSQLGGSSYEQYF.

V and J are TRBV19 and TRBJ1-5; the D is unclear. Trimming took 3 bases from V and 7 from J, leaving 10 bases between them. The germline V gene encodes CDR1 LNHDA and CDR2 SQIVND (reference sequence). The CDR3 has 13 amino acids. The CDR3 is CASSIEGEQPQHF. The CDR3 DNA is TGTGCCAGTAGTATCGAGGGAGAACAGCCCCAGCATTTT.

The rearrangement joins TRBV19 to TRBJ2-7; 8 positions agree with TRBD1. Germline CDR1 LNHDA, CDR2 SQIVND (reference sequence). This CDR3 contains 15 residues. The ends lost 5 bases at V and 2 bases at J; junction bases unmatched: 8. The DNA for the CDR3 is TGTGCCAGTAGTTTCGGACAGGGCGGGACCTACGAGCAGTACTTC. It codes for CASSFGQGGTYEQYF.

This chain links TRBV4-1 with TRBJ2-1; the D is unclear. V dropped 0 bases and J dropped 9 bases, with 6 bases sitting between them. In germline, CDR1 is MGHRA, CDR2 YSYEKL. The CDR3 spans 12 residues. The CDR3 coding sequence is TGCGCCAGCAGCCAAGACCTGGCTGAGCAGTTCTTC. This sequence encodes CASSQDLAEQFF.

This rearrangement joins TRBV20-1 to TRBJ2-2; D might be TRBD2 (5 bases). Germline lookup yields CDR1 DFQATT and CDR2 SNEGSKA (reference sequence). Trimming removed 3 bases from V and 8 bases from J, with 10 bases in between. The CDR3 contains 12 residues. Here the CDR3 reads CSASPRTGELFF. The CDR3, as DNA: TGCAGTGCTAGTCCCCGGACTGGGGAGCTGTTTTTT.

V is TRBV20-1 and J is TRBJ2-5, with 13 bases matching TRBD2. V was pared by 3 bases and J by 0 bases, with 7 bases of the junction left unmatched. Germline CDR1 reads DFQATT; CDR2 reads SNEGSKA (reference sequence). This CDR3 has 17 amino acids. The CDR3 region has the DNA TGCAGTGCTAGTCTTCCCACTAGCGGGGGGGACCAAGAGACCCAGTACTTC. Its protein product is CSASLPTSGGDQETQYF.

This rearrangement joins TRBV7-9 to TRBJ2-7, with 8 positions matching TRBD1. The trim removed 0 bases at V and 4 bases at J, leaving 8 bases unmatched. Germline-derived CDR1 and CDR2 are SEHNR and FQNEAQ (reference sequence). The CDR3 runs to 16 residues. The CDR3 region is CASSLAEGQGPYEQYF. CDR3 DNA: TGTGCCAGCAGCTTAGCGGAAGGACAGGGACCATACGAGCAGTACTTC.

The chain employs TRBV24-1 and TRBJ1-3; possible D gene TRBD1, 5 bases. V was cut by 5 bases and J by 1 base, with 17 bases left in between. The CDR3 is 17 residues long. Germline CDR1 and CDR2: KGHDR and SFDVKD. This CDR3 reads CATSVRRWAGSGNTIYF. For the CDR3, the DNA is TGTGCCACCAGTGTCCGGCGCTGGGCAGGGTCTGGAAACACCATATATTTT.

The chain couples TRBV6-1 to TRBJ2-5, with D perhaps matching TRBD1 (6 bases). CDR1 is MNHNS and CDR2 is SASEGT in the germline V gene. Trimming removed 5 bases at V and 3 bases at J, with 10 bases between. The CDR3 has 13 residues. The CDR3 spells CASSKDSKETQYF. The CDR3, as DNA: TGTGCCAGCAGTAAGGACAGCAAAGAGACCCAGTACTTC.

This chain uses TRBV10-3 with TRBJ2-1, with D perhaps matching TRBD2 (6 bases). Germline V gene sequence: CDR1 ENHRY, CDR2 SYGVKD. Trimming cost V 0 bases and J 9 bases, with 12 bases left between them. The CDR3 has 14 amino acids. This CDR3 reads CAISESLGGTEQFF. CDR3 coding DNA: TGTGCCATCAGTGAGTCGTTGGGGGGTACTGAGCAGTTCTTC.

V is TRBV7-9 and J is TRBJ2-2; tentative D call: TRBD2 (5 bases). CDR1 is SEHNR and CDR2 is FQNEAQ in the germline V gene (reference sequence). The CDR3 contains 14 residues. V was clipped by 5 bases and J by 3 bases, with 10 bases between them. Here the CDR3 DNA reads TGTGCCAGCAGCCTCGAGGGCTACACCGGGGAGCTGTTTTTT. This translates into CASSLEGYTGELFF.

The J gene is TRBJ2-3, the V gene TRBV6-4; TRBD1 is a possible D gene (5 bases). The V gene's germline CDR1 is MRHNA and CDR2 SNTAGT. The CDR3 is 14 amino acids. The V and J ends lost 3 bases and 2 bases respectively, with 9 bases between them. CDR3 sequence: CASSERTYTDTQYF. In nucleotides, the CDR3 is TGTGCCAGCAGTGAGCGGACATACACAGATACGCAGTATTTT.

The chain combines TRBV28 with TRBJ2-5, with D perhaps TRBD1 (5 bases). The V gene's germline CDR1 is MDHEN and CDR2 SYDVKM. V was trimmed by 6 bases and J by 5 bases, leaving 28 bases between them. The CDR3 covers 18 residues. CDR3 amino acids: CASSPLWQGLGRGETQYF. The CDR3 bases are TGTGCCAGCAGCCCTCTTTGGCAGGGATTGGGCCGAGGTGAGACCCAGTACTTC. The variable domain in full, with the rest retrieved from reference TRBV28 and TRBJ2-5, is DVKVTQSSRYLVKRTGEKVFLECVQDMDHENMFWYRQDPGLGLRLIYFSYDVKMKEKGDIPEGYSVSREKKERFSLILESASTNQTSMYLCASSPLWQGLGRGETQYFGPGTRLLVL.

The chain recombines TRBV4-2 with TRBJ2-5; 9 bases line up with TRBD2. Trimming cost V 1 base and J 1 base; bases outside gene matches: 4. This CDR3 spans 16 amino acids. Looked up from germline, CDR1 is LGHNA and CDR2 is YNFKEQ. In DNA form, the CDR3 reads TGTGCCAGCAGCCAAGGTACGACTAGCGGCCAAGAGACCCAGTACTTC. Its translation is CASSQGTTSGQETQYF.

CDR3 amino acids: CASTGQGFSGGELFF. The CDR3 DNA is TGTGCCAGCACCGGACAGGGCTTTAGCGGCGGGGAGCTGTTTTTT. The chain combines TRBV7-9 with TRBJ2-2, with 8 bases matching TRBD1. Trimming at V came to 7 bases and at J to 7 bases, leaving 11 bases not matched to a gene. This CDR3 spans 15 amino acids. Germline V gene sequence: CDR1 SEHNR, CDR2 FQNEAQ (reference sequence).

The chain has TRBV7-2 and TRBJ1-4; TRBD1 is a possible D gene (5 bases). The V end lost 5 bases, the J end lost 5 bases, and 15 bases lay between the germline ends. The length of the CDR3 is 15 residues. CDR1 and CDR2 from the germline V gene are SGHTA and FQGNSA. As DNA, the CDR3 is TGTGCCAGCAGCCAAGATCCGGGGGTGAATGAAAAACTGTTTTTT. Amino acids: CASSQDPGVNEKLFF.

The rearrangement joins TRBV6-5 to TRBJ1-1; D not resolved. CDR1 and CDR2 from the germline V gene are MNHEY and SVGAGI. Trimming cost V 2 bases and J 3 bases, with 13 bases left between them. This CDR3 is 15 amino acids long. The CDR3 reads CASSYGFWEDTEAFF. In nucleotides, the CDR3 is TGTGCCAGCAGTTACGGCTTTTGGGAGGACACTGAAGCTTTCTTT.

This clone has only one observation. The chain employs TRBV14 and TRBJ2-3; TRBD1 agrees at 7 bases. Trimming took 4 bases from V and 0 from J; bases not matched to a gene: 1. This CDR3 has 14 amino acids. Germline V gives CDR1 SGHDN, CDR2 FVKESK. The CDR3 loop is CASSPGQSTDTQYF. The CDR3 bases are TGTGCCAGCAGCCCGGGACAGAGCACAGATACGCAGTATTTT. The whole variable domain, filled in from reference TRBV14 and TRBJ2-3, reads EAGVTQFPSHSVIEKGQTVTLRCDPISGHDNLYWYRRVMGKEIKFLLHFVKESKQDESGMPNNRFLAERTGGTYSTLKVQPAELEDSGVYFCASSPGQSTDTQYFGPGTRLTVL.

The chain links TRBV4-2 to TRBJ1-1, with 7 bases aligning to TRBD1. Germline V gene lookup returns CDR1 LGHNA and CDR2 YNFKEQ. Trimming removed 3 bases from V and 2 bases from J; junction bases left unmatched: 9. This CDR3 has 16 amino acids. CDR3 nucleotide sequence: TGTGCCAGCAGCCACTCAGCCGGGACAGCTAACACTGAAGCTTTCTTT. It codes for CASSHSAGTANTEAFF.

The J gene is TRBJ2-1, the V gene TRBV4-2; the match to TRBD1 covers 8 bases. The CDR3 is 16 amino acids. V shed 2 bases and J 1 base; nucleotides not matched to a gene: 4. The germline V gene has CDR1 LGHNA and CDR2 YNFKEQ. The CDR3 DNA sequence: TGTGCCAGCAGCCAAAACAGGGGGTATTCCTACAATGAGCAGTTCTTC. Translated: CASSQNRGYSYNEQFF.

The count of this clone is one. This chain joins TRBV5-4 and TRBJ1-2, with D hard to call. Per germline, CDR1 SGHNT and CDR2 YYREEE (reference sequence). The CDR3 runs 14 residues. The V end was cut by 1 base, the J end by 2 bases, with 9 bases between. The chain's CDR3 is CASSLFGENYGYTF. The CDR3, as DNA: TGTGCCAGCAGCTTGTTTGGTGAGAACTATGGCTACACCTTC.

This clone occurred once. The CDR3 nucleotides read TGTGCCAGTATTCGGACAGGGAGGGGCGGCTACACCTTC. It encodes CASIRTGRGGYTF. The J gene is TRBJ1-2, the V gene TRBV19; TRBD1 matches 8 bases. The CDR3 sequence is 13 residues long. CDR1 is LNHDA, CDR2 SQIVND, per germline (reference sequence). Losses at the gene ends were 7 bases for V and 8 bases for J; bases not matched to a gene: 9.